The source of this T cell receptor (beta chain) is a study of T-cell reconstitution after alpha-beta-depleted transplantation in children. Study-level findings and limits: Recipient T cells and thymic progenitors that survived were the source of the high TCRbeta diversity seen at day 60 in some patients. T-cell counts and diversity at one year following transplant were attributed mainly to newly produced T cells. Two months or so post-transplant, alpha-beta T cells reportedly derived from several hundred expanded graft clones.

Between the trimmed V and J ends, which lost 1 base and 5 bases, there was a span of 12 bases. The CDR3 runs to 16 residues. Per germline, CDR1 SGHVS and CDR2 FNYEAQ. This clonotype was seen ten or more times. Its antigen is unidentified. Unique molecular identifiers were incorporated into the prepared TCRbeta library. TCRdb itself ran the PCR reads through MiXCR, one entry per CDR3 protein. The repertoire includes around 500,000 distinct CDR3 sequences, 20% to 25% of them detected once, and about 14% sits in the top ten. The material was PBMCs, mostly from graft donor cells, obtained 360 days after TCRalphabeta/CD19-depleted stem cell transplant. This rearrangement joins TRBV7-6 to TRBJ1-6, with D unresolved. This TCR derives from a boy under two years old who had a stem cell transplant for acute myeloid leukemia, so the T cells may come from the graft donor. In DNA, the CDR3 is TGTGCCAGCAGCTTAGACGGGATTGAGCATAATTCACCCCTCCACTTT. This codes for CASSLDGIEHNSPLHF.